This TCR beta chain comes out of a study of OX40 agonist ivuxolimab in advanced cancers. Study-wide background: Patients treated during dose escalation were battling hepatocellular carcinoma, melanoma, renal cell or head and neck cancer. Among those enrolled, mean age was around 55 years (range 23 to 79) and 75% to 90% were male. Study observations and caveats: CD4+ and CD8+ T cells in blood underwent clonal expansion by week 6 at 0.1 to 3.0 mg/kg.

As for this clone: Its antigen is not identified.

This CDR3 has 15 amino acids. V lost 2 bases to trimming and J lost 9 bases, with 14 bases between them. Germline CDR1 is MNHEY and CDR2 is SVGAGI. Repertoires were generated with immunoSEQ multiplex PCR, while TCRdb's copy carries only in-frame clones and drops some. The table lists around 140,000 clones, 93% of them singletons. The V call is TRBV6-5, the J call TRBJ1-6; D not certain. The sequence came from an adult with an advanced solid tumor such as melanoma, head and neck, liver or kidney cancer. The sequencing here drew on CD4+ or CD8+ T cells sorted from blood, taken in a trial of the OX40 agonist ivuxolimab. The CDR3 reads CASSYSERALSPLHF. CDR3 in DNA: TGTGCCAGCAGTTACAGTGAAAGGGCCCTTTCACCCCTCCACTTT.